The T cell receptor beta chain described here comes from a study of blood T cell repertoires in COVID-19. At the level of the study: Whether acute or convalescent, the COVID-19 samples came from the United States, Italy and Spain. T cells, B-cell-depleted T cells, or PBMCs supplied cDNA or gDNA.

Seattle's cohort entered during active infection and was followed longitudinally. This clone was detected ten times or more. Original processing methods: From reference gene primer amplification, estimates of nucleated cell counts were derived. Assay: immunoSEQ multiplex PCR; the TCRdb copy retains only in-frame clones and omits some. V and J calls plus clone size are reproduced from that table; the DNA served to infer D and trimming. The sample lists 100,000 to 150,000 clones; around 87% were seen once. The CDR3 covers 14 residues. Trimming shortened V by 1 base and J by 15 bases, and 19 bases separated the two germline ends. CDR1 is SGHTA and CDR2 is FQGNSA in the germline V gene.

The sequencing input was peripheral blood. The gene calls are TRBV7-2 and TRBJ2-1; D is perhaps TRBD2 (6 bases). This TCR was recovered from a woman aged 55-69 years with COVID-19, enrolled during active disease. The CDR3, as DNA: TGTGCCAGCAGCTTAGACGGTTATACCAGCGGGTCGTTCTTC. This codes for CASSLDGYTSGSFF.